The 2 T cell receptor beta chains below come from one sample, sequenced in a study of cytotoxic CD8 clonotypes in ibrutinib-treated CLL. Method: immunoSEQ multiplex PCR; TCRdb's copy keeps in-frame clones and lacks some. This sample carries approximately 50,000 clones, about three quarters of them seen once, and the ten largest clones take around 45%. Material: PBMCs, obtained after 12 months of ibrutinib treatment. These receptors were taken from a human donor with chronic lymphocytic leukemia.

The table lists this clone with a count of one. The V and J genes are TRBV9 and TRBJ1-1; 7 bases align to TRBD1. The CDR3 loop spans 16 amino acids. Trimming took 9 bases from V and 1 from J; bases not matched to a gene: 15. The germline V gene encodes CDR1 SGDLS and CDR2 YYNGEE. CDR3 sequence: CATLWSDRAQNTEAFF. DNA of the CDR3: TGTGCCACCCTCTGGTCCGACAGGGCCCAGAACACTGAAGCTTTCTTT.

The V gene is TRBV28, the J gene TRBJ2-7, with 12 bases aligning to TRBD2. This CDR3 is built from 15 residues. Trimming took 2 bases from V and 6 from J; bases not matched to a gene: 5. The germline gives CDR1 MDHEN, CDR2 SYDVKM. Here the CDR3 reads CASSLRLAGDREQYF. CDR3 nucleotides: TGTGCCAGCAGTTTACGACTAGCGGGAGATCGCGAGCAGTACTTC. Full variable domain (remainder filled in from reference TRBV28 and TRBJ2-7): DVKVTQSSRYLVKRTGEKVFLECVQDMDHENMFWYRQDPGLGLRLIYFSYDVKMKEKGDIPEGYSVSREKKERFSLILESASTNQTSMYLCASSLRLAGDREQYFGPGTRLTVT.